This T cell receptor beta chain was identified during a study of blood T cells in healthy people across ages. In the study overall: Using template switching, researchers captured about one barcoded beta molecule for each two T cells.

PCR was performed a second time for about 7 to 12 cycles using a sample-barcoded 5' primer and a J-beta primer mix. Each cDNA molecule was tagged by a template-switch adaptor that had 12 random nucleotides. CDR3-containing paired-end reads numbering at least 2.5 million came from each sample. TCRdb independently ran MiXCR on the 5' RACE reads; one entry per CDR3 protein. Here the sample spans approximately 1.5 million distinct CDR3 sequences, about 35% being singletons. This CDR3 comprises 14 residues. The germline gives CDR1 SEHNR, CDR2 FQNEAQ (reference sequence). Losses at the gene ends were 7 bases for V and 14 bases for J; bases not matched to a gene: 14.

The V and J genes are TRBV7-9 and TRBJ2-1, with 10 bases aligning to TRBD1. The sequencing input was blood. The source is a young woman in good health. Here the CDR3 reads CASTFGQGVLRKFF. In DNA form, the CDR3 reads TGTGCCAGCACCTTCGGACAGGGGGTTCTTAGAAAGTTCTTC.